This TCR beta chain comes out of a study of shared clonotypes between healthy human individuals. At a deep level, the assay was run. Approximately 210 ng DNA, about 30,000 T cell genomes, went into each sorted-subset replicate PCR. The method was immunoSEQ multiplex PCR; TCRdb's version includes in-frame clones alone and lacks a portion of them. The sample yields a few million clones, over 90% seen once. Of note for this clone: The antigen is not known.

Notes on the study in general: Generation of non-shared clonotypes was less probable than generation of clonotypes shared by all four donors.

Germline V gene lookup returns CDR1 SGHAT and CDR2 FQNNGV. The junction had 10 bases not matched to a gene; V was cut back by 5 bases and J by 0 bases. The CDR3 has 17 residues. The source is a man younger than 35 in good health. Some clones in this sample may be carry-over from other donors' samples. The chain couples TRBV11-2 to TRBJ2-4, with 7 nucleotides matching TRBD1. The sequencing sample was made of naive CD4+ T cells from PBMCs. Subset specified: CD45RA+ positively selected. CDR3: CASSPYRGPLAKNIQYF. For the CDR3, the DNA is TGTGCCAGCAGCCCATACAGGGGTCCTTTAGCCAAAAACATTCAGTACTTC.